These 18 T cell receptor beta chains were all obtained from the same sample, sequenced in a study of blood T cell repertoires in COVID-19. Clones were sequenced by immunoSEQ multiplex PCR, and TCRdb holds only the in-frame ones, with some missing. The sample shows roughly 92,000 clones, roughly 84% of them seen only once. Sequencing was performed on peripheral blood. The receptors shown here come from a woman aged 80 or older with active or convalescent COVID-19.

The chain links TRBV19 to TRBJ1-5; tentative D call: TRBD1 (5 bases). Trimming took off 3 bases at V and 3 bases at J, with 9 bases between the two ends. The germline CDR1 and CDR2 sequences are LNHDA and SQIVND (reference sequence). This CDR3 has 14 amino acids. The CDR3 here is CASSIQGNNQPQHF. The CDR3 nucleotides are TGTGCCAGTAGTATTCAGGGAAACAATCAGCCCCAGCATTTT.

The V and J genes are TRBV6-2 or TRBV6-3 and TRBJ1-1, with 8 bases aligning to TRBD1. The CDR3 contains 14 residues. Germline assignment: CDR1 MNHEY and CDR2 SVGEGT. J was trimmed by 4 bases and V by 6 bases; bases with no gene match: 7. DNA for the CDR3: TGTGCCAGCAGCCCACGGACAGGGTCCACTGAAGCTTTCTTT. It is translated as CASSPRTGSTEAFF.

The chain is built from TRBV28 and TRBJ1-5, with 8 positions matching TRBD1. The CDR3 is 14 amino acids. The trim removed 4 bases at V and 6 bases at J, leaving 5 bases unmatched. Germline V gene lookup returns CDR1 MDHEN and CDR2 SYDVKM. The CDR3 reads CASSSTGAVQPQHF. CDR3 nucleotide sequence: TGTGCCAGCAGTTCGACAGGGGCCGTTCAGCCCCAGCATTTT.

The gene calls are TRBV14 and TRBJ2-4; D possibly corresponds to TRBD2 (5 bases). This CDR3 region has 16 residues. Germline V gene sequence: CDR1 SGHDN, CDR2 FVKESK. Deletions cut 1 base from V and 1 base from J, with 11 bases between. CDR3 residues: CASSQGSWEAKNIQYF. CDR3 sequence (DNA): TGTGCCAGCAGCCAAGGCAGCTGGGAGGCCAAAAACATTCAGTACTTC.

This sequence joins TRBV7-9 and TRBJ1-2; TRBD1 aligns across 7 bases. Germline lookup yields CDR1 SEHNR and CDR2 FQNEAQ (reference sequence). This CDR3 comprises 16 residues. V shed 4 bases, J shed 5 bases, and the junction held 13 bases outside the gene matches. DNA for the CDR3: TGTGCCAGCAGCTCCGGAAAAGGACAGGATGAATATGGCTACACCTTC. This encodes CASSSGKGQDEYGYTF.

The rearrangement joins TRBV9 to TRBJ1-2; TRBD1 matches at 9 bases. Trimming took 3 bases from V and 7 from J; bases not matched to a gene: 13. The CDR3 extends over 16 amino acids. Germline V gene lookup returns CDR1 SGDLS and CDR2 YYNGEE. CDR3 in DNA: TGTGCCAGCAGCGCACAAGCCGGGACAGGGTTTGGTGGCTACACCTTC. This gives the protein CASSAQAGTGFGGYTF.

This sequence joins TRBV28 and TRBJ2-3; 11 bases align to TRBD2. Trimming cost V 7 bases and J 1 base; bases outside gene matches: 10. This CDR3 is built from 17 residues. CDR1 is MDHEN and CDR2 is SYDVKM in the germline V gene. The CDR3 sequence: CASNHPFSGRGTDTQYF. The DNA of the CDR3 is TGTGCCAGCAACCACCCTTTTAGCGGGAGGGGCACAGATACGCAGTATTTT.

The rearrangement joins TRBV15 to TRBJ1-2, with D possibly TRBD1 on 5 matching bases. This CDR3 is built from 15 residues. Germline V gene lookup returns CDR1 LNHNV and CDR2 YYDKDF (reference sequence). Trimming took off 2 bases at V and 8 bases at J, with 18 bases between the two ends. CDR3 coding DNA: TGTGCCACCAGCAGATCGAAGGGGCCCAGTCGAGGCTACACCTTC. This codes for CATSRSKGPSRGYTF.

This clone was detected only a few times. V is TRBV2 and J is TRBJ2-1; 7 bases map to TRBD2. CDR3 length: 12 amino acids. The ends lost 4 bases at V and 15 bases at J; junction bases unmatched: 9. Germline V CDR1 and CDR2: SNHLY, FYNNEI. The CDR3 bases are TGTGCCAGCAGTGCCAGACTAGCTCTAAGGTTCTTC. It yields the protein CASSARLALRFF.

Only a few counts were recorded for this clone. V is TRBV6-6 and J is TRBJ1-3, with 8 positions matching TRBD1. The germline V gene encodes CDR1 MNHNY and CDR2 SVGAGI (reference sequence). This CDR3 spans 16 amino acids. Trimming at V came to 5 bases and at J to 0 bases, leaving 6 bases not matched to a gene. The CDR3 nucleotides are TGTGCCAGCAGTGTACCAGGGGGCCACTCTGGAAACACCATATATTTT. Translation gives CASSVPGGHSGNTIYF.

The rearrangement links TRBV19 to TRBJ1-1, with TRBD1 identical over 8 bases. CDR1 and CDR2 (germline): LNHDA, SQIVND (reference sequence). The junction had 9 bases not matched to a gene; V was cut back by 6 bases and J by 3 bases. The CDR3 extends over 15 amino acids. Here the CDR3 reads CASSSPGGSDTEAFF. As DNA, the CDR3 is TGTGCCAGTAGCTCGCCAGGGGGCTCGGACACTGAAGCTTTCTTT. The full variable domain, rest sourced from reference TRBV19 and TRBJ1-1, is DGGITQSPKYLFRKEGQNVTLSCEQNLNHDAMYWYRQDPGQGLRLIYYSQIVNDFQKGDIAEGYSVSREKKESFPLTVTSAQKNPTAFYLCASSSPGGSDTEAFFGQGTRLTVV.

The chain carries TRBV29-1 and TRBJ1-1, with 8 bases fitting TRBD1. The CDR3 loop spans 13 amino acids. CDR1 is SQVTM, CDR2 ANQGSEA, per germline. Trimming took 4 bases from V and 0 from J; bases not matched to a gene: 1. For the CDR3, the DNA is TGCAGCGTTGGACAGGGGTTGAACACTGAAGCTTTCTTT. This gives the protein CSVGQGLNTEAFF. The full variable domain, with the rest looked up from reference TRBV29-1 and TRBJ1-1, is SAVISQKPSRDICQRGTSLTIQCQVDSQVTMMFWYRQQPGQSLTLIATANQGSEATYESGFVIDKFPISRPNLTFSTLTVSNMSPEDSSIYLCSVGQGLNTEAFFGQGTRLTVV.

The chain links TRBV19 to TRBJ2-2, with D perhaps TRBD1 (6 bases). This CDR3 is built from 14 residues. V lost 9 bases, J lost 6 bases, and 17 bases lay in between. Germline CDR1 reads LNHDA; CDR2 reads SQIVND (reference sequence). The CDR3 protein is CASTTAGVPGELFF. CDR3 coding DNA: TGTGCCAGCACCACGGCAGGGGTCCCCGGGGAGCTGTTTTTT.

The rearrangement joins TRBV11-2 to TRBJ2-7; TRBD2 might be the D (5 bases). CDR1 SGHAT and CDR2 FQNNGV come from the germline V gene. The CDR3 totals 14 residues. V lost 6 bases and J 2 bases, leaving 14 bases between the germline ends. CDR3 nucleotide sequence: TGTGCCAGCAGTCCAAGTCCCGGGACCTACGAGCAGTACTTC. This sequence encodes CASSPSPGTYEQYF.

The sample holds a few counts of this clone. The chain has TRBV5-1 and TRBJ1-2; 8 bases match TRBD1. V lost 4 bases, J lost 4 bases, and 3 bases stayed unmatched. The CDR3 sequence is 13 residues long. CDR1 and CDR2 from the germline V gene are SGHRS and YFSETQ. In DNA, the CDR3 is TGCGCCAGCAGCACGGGACAGGTCTATGGCTACACCTTC. Amino acid sequence: CASSTGQVYGYTF.

V usage is TRBV10-2 and J usage is TRBJ1-2; possible D gene TRBD1, 5 bases. CDR3 size: 15 residues. The V end was cut by 5 bases, the J end by 1 base, with 14 bases between. CDR1 is WSHSY, CDR2 SAAADI, per germline. The DNA for the CDR3 is TGCGCCAGCAGTCCGGGGCGGGAGATTAACTATGGCTACACCTTC. Its protein is CASSPGREINYGYTF.

The J gene is TRBJ2-2, the V gene TRBV4-3; D ambiguous. Germline V CDR1 and CDR2: LGHNA, YSLEER. V lost 4 bases and J 2 bases, leaving 8 bases between the germline ends. The CDR3 consists of 14 residues. CDR3 in amino acids: CASSPLINTGELFF. CDR3 in DNA: TGCGCCAGCAGCCCCCTAATTAACACCGGGGAGCTGTTTTTT.

The gene calls are TRBV6-2 or TRBV6-3 and TRBJ2-1; TRBD1 agrees at 10 bases. J gave up 2 bases and V 5 bases, and 6 bases lay outside the gene matches. CDR3 length: 16 amino acids. Per germline, CDR1 MNHEY and CDR2 SVGEGT. DNA of the CDR3: TGTGCCAGCAGTAGCCGACAGGGGGCGGCCTACAATGAGCAGTTCTTC. Translated: CASSSRQGAAYNEQFF.